This T cell receptor beta chain was identified in a study of cytomegalovirus exposure and HLA in healthy donors. Overall study results and limits: A further, later analysis showed that HLA-associated TCR beta chains (compared with equally common others) were more clonally expanded.

60 Vbeta and 13 Jbeta primers were used in PCR. Clones were read by immunoSEQ multiplex PCR, and TCRdb kept only the in-frame ones, dropping some. The table has 150,000 to 200,000 clones, 60% to 85% seen once; the top ten hold around 7%. The germline gives CDR1 SGHAT, CDR2 FQNNGV. The germline V and J ends were trimmed by 0 bases and 3 bases, with 9 bases remaining between them. This CDR3 region has 14 residues. As for this clone: What it recognizes is unknown.

The clonotype was recovered from a male donor in good health and CMV-seropositive. This sequence joins TRBV11-2 and TRBJ2-7; weak D call: TRBD1 (6 bases). Sample: PBMCs. The CDR3 nucleotides are TGTGCCAGCAGCTTAGAGACAGGAGACTACGAGCAGTACTTC. Protein product: CASSLETGDYEQYF.